The sequence of this TCR beta chain was determined in a study of blood T cell repertoires in COVID-19 (dated by TCRdb to the early 2020s). Turning to the overall study: Samples from collaborators originated in the United States, Italy and Spain and spanned both the acute and convalescent phases of COVID-19. The material from the prospective study consisted of cDNA or gDNA derived from T cells, B-cell-depleted T cells, or PBMCs. The dataset comprised deeply sampled blood TCRbeta repertoires from subjects exposed to, actively infected with, or recovered from COVID-19. A freely available public database, intended as a resource for researchers studying the immune response to SARS-CoV-2, is where the repertoires were released. Samples were obtained from the ongoing ImmuneRACE study (first 160 participants) and from some 1,300 subjects provided by 6 global collaborators. Nearly every sample came with metadata listing a de-identified subject ID, COVID-19 status, age in years and sex. HLA class I and class II types, where available, came from metadata supplied by the sample provider rather than from assay-based typing. Findings and caveats that apply to the study as a whole: Clinical and demographic metadata were provided uncurated, with the amount varying by source and participant.

The germline V gene encodes CDR1 SGHNT and CDR2 YENEEA. V drops 3 bases and J drops 6 bases, leaving 15 bases in between. From its cysteine to its phenylalanine, the CDR3 spans 14 amino acids. Only the CDR3 portion is preserved as DNA: 42 bases, with reading frame beginning at the first base. Details on this clone: There is no known antigen for this receptor. No base quality information exists; no much larger clone differs at one position.

Whole blood was collected in K2EDTA tubes by collaborating institutions according to the institutions' own protocols. For TCRbeta analysis, collaborators shipped samples in one of three forms: frozen whole blood, isolated PBMCs, or DNA extracted from either of those sample types. The immunoSEQ Assay, a bias-controlled multiplex PCR, was used to amplify TCRbeta CDR3 regions from genomic DNA. In the authors' own workflow: The number of nucleated cells in each sample was estimated from the amplification of reference gene primers within the assay. To quantify the absolute abundance of each unique TCRbeta CDR3 rearrangement, sequence reads were collapsed and filtered. For each sample, productive Simpson clonality was calculated by taking the square root of Simpson's diversity index across productive rearrangements. Not all clones reach the TCRdb copy of this immuneACCESS table, which keeps in-frame sequences only. Checked studies attribute under half of the gap to unresolved V genes and leave the rest unexplained. The DNA gave D and trimming, while V, J and clone size come from that table. In all, the sample holds tens of thousands of clones, and roughly 90% of those were seen once. The ten top clones hold roughly an eighth of the sample.

The receptor was derived from a human donor in a cohort sampled during active COVID-19. Here the chain combines TRBV11-3 and TRBJ2-7; the D gene is perhaps TRBD2, on 5 matching bases. Material: peripheral blood. The CDR3 region has the sequence CASSFGLSGSEQYF. The DNA sequence is TGTGCCAGCAGCTTCGGCTTATCGGGAAGCGAGCAGTACTTC.